The entry below describes one T cell receptor beta chain. Its antigen is unidentified. The entry originates in a study of cytomegalovirus exposure and HLA in healthy donors. In the study overall: As released early, the data held 75 million to 90 million unique TCRs from HLA-typed donors.

Study-wide results and limits: Further analysis, carried out later, found HLA-associated TCR beta chains more clonally expanded than equally common other chains.

This CDR3 has 17 residues. Germline CDR1 SGHKS, CDR2 YYEKEE (reference sequence). V gave up 2 bases and J gave up 5 bases; unmatched junction bases: 12. In the PCR, 60 Vbeta and 13 Jbeta primers were used. Generated by immunoSEQ multiplex PCR, the TCRdb table keeps only in-frame clones and is missing some. Found here are 200,000 to 300,000 clones, over 80% of them singletons; the top ten hold 5% to 6%. The TCR sequence derives from a middle-aged woman in good health and CMV-seropositive. The sequenced sample consisted of PBMCs. The chain joins TRBV5-5 to TRBJ2-3, with 9 bases fitting TRBD1. The CDR3 is CASSLETDRGGIDTQYF. For the CDR3, the DNA is TGTGCCAGCAGCTTAGAGACCGACAGGGGGGGAATAGATACGCAGTATTTT.